This T cell receptor beta chain was identified in a study of T cells in women clearing cervical HPV infection. TCRdb's copy holds only in-frame clones and misses some; the assay was immunoSEQ multiplex PCR. The clone table shows roughly 18,000 clones, with the ten largest holding approximately 14%. The source material was blood buffy coat. This TCR was recovered from a woman between 18 and 70 years old with a cervical HPV16 infection that either progressed to CIN3+ or cleared (not recorded which).

The CDR3: CSARDQRAGAVETQYF. The DNA read from the CDR3 is TGCAGTGCTAGAGATCAGCGGGCGGGAGCCGTGGAGACC. V is TRBV20-1 and J is TRBJ2-5; 7 nucleotides align to TRBD2. The read comes to an end 3 residues before the CDR3 does, leaving the germline J gene to fill in the end. The CDR3 is 16 amino acids. Germline V CDR1 and CDR2: DFQATT, SNEGSKA (reference sequence). The ends lost 0 bases at V and 5 bases at J; junction bases unmatched: 12.